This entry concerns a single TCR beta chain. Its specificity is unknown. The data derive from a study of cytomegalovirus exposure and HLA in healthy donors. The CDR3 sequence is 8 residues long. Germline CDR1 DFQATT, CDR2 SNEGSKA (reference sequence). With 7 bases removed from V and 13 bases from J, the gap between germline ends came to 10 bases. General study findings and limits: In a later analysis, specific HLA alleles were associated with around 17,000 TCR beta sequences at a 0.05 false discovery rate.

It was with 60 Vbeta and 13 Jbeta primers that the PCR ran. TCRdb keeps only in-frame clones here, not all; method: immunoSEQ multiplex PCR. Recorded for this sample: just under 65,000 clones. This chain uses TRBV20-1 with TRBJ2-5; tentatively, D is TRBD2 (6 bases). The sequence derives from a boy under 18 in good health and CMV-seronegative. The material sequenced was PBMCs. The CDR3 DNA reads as TGCAGTGGGGGACTGGGGTACTTC. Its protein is CSGGLGYF.